A selection of T cell receptor beta chains follows, all from one sample in a study of STAT3 mutations in large granular lymphocyte leukemia. Profiling relied on immunoSEQ multiplex PCR, and the TCRdb table lists in-frame clones only, not all of them. The sample holds 12,000 or so clones, around 86% seen once. Material for sequencing was peripheral blood mononuclear cells. Receptors originate from a man older than 75 with T-cell large granular lymphocyte leukemia. Some clones in this sample may be carry-over from other donors' samples. The CDR3 runs from the conserved cysteine through the conserved F or W. The D gene is left open where the match is weak. The size of a clone is reported for some rows only, either as once, few or many, or as a class for expanded clones.

- TRBD2 TRBJ2-1 TRBV6-6 CASSYKTSGYNEQFF TGTGCCAGCAGTTACAAAACTAGCGGATACAATGAGCAGTTCTTC
- - TRBJ2-7 TRBV27 CASSGRWSGEQYF TGTGCCAGCTCTGGTCGGTGGTCTGGTGAGCAGTACTTC
- - TRBJ1-4 TRBV25-1 CASRTTGREKLFF TGTGCCAGCCGAACAACGGGACGGGAAAAACTGTTTTTT
few - TRBJ2-7 TRBV4-3 CASSQEFPYEQYF TGCGCCAGCAGCCAAGAGTTCCCGTACGAGCAGTACTTC
- - TRBJ1-5 TRBV10-3 CAISDQVIQPQHF TGTGCCATCAGTGATCAGGTGATTCAGCCCCAGCATTTT
once - TRBJ2-7 TRBV5-4 CASSFGGAKGGSYEQYF TGTGCCAGCAGCTTTGGGGGCGCAAAGGGCGGGTCCTACGAGCAGTACTTC
- - TRBJ2-5 TRBV9 CASSVARDPWGRETQYF TGTGCCAGCAGCGTAGCTCGCGACCCCTGGGGCCGAGAGACCCAGTACTTC
- - TRBJ2-7 TRBV5-1 CASSSGGVLPYEQYF TGCGCCAGCAGCAGCGGCGGGGTCCTGCCCTACGAGCAGTACTTC
- - TRBJ2-7 TRBV29-1 CSYTSGERGPYF TGCAGCTACACTTCGGGCGAACGGGGCCCGTACTTC
- - TRBJ2-3 TRBV15 CATRGFSTDTQYF TGTGCCACCAGGGGATTTAGCACAGATACGCAGTATTTT
- TRBD1 TRBJ2-4 TRBV19 CASSPGQDRIQYF TGTGCCAGTAGTCCAGGACAGGATAGAATTCAGTACTTC
- TRBD2 TRBJ2-3 TRBV13 CASSVVGGGGANTQYF TGTGCCAGCAGCGTTGTGGGTGGCGGGGGGGCGAATACGCAGTATTTT
- - TRBJ2-7 TRBV5-3 CARRQGFYYEQYF TGTGCCAGAAGGCAGGGCTTCTACTACGAGCAGTACTTC